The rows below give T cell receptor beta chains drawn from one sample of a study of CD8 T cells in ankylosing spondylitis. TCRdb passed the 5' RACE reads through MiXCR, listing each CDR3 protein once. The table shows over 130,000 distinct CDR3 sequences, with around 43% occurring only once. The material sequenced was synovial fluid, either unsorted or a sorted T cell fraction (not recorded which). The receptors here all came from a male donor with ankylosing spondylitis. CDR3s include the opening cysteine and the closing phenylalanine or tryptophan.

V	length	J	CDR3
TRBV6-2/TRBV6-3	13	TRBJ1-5	CASSIGQTQPQHF
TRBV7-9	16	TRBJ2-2	CASSFANLADTGELFF
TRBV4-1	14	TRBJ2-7	CASSPRTSAYEQYF
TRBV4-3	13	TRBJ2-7	CASSQDLGNEQYF
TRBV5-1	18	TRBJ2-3	CASSWTGTSGSWTDTQYF
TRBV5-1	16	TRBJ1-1	CASRLTNTGANTEAFF
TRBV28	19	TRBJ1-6	CASTSAFSPLRAYNSPLHF
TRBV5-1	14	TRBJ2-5	CASSLAAPRETQYF
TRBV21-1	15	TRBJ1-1	CASSARQNMNTEAFF
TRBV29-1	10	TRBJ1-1	CSVSLLEAFF
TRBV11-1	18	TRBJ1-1	CASSLSFRDLWVNTEAFF
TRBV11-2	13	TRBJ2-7	CASSQGQTYEQYF
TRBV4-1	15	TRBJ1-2	CASRPYRGRPGLHTF
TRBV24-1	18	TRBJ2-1	CATSDSRTSGSSYNEQFF
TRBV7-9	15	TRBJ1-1	CASSPLLTPTAEAFF
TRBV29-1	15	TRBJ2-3	CSVGELAGGSDTQYF
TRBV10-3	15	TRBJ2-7	CAISAPGANSYEQYF
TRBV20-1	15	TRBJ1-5	CSAEDREAVRQPQHF
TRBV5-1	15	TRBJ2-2	CASNFGETNTGELFF
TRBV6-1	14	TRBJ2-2	CAVLRAANTGELFF
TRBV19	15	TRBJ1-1	CASGWEDRVNTEAFF
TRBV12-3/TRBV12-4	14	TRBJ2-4	CASKRSLAKNIQYF
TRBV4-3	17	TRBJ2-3	CASSQDGSGLGTDTQYF
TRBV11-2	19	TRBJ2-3	CASSLPHPRLAGDADTQYF
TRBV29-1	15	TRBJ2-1	CSVEKWDRSYNEQFF
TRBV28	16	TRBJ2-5	CASSLEPEGQGETQYF
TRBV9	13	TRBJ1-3	CASSETSGNTIYF
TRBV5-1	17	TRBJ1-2	CASRSAGFRGDVDGYTF
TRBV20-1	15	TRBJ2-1	CSADTSGRDYNEQFF
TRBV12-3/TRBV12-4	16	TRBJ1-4	CASSLQLGAWDEKLFF
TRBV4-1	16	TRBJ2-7	CASSQAGTSGIYEQYF
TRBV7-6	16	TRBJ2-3	CASSLAVETSTDTQYF
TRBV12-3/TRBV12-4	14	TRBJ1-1	CASSPALRGTEAFF
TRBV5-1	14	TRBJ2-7	CASGPGQGLVEQYF
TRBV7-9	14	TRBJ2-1	CASPSGSLSHEQFF
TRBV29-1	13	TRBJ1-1	CSAGQGADTEAFF
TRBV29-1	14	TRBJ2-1	CSVEVLAGEDEQFF
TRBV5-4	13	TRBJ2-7	CASSPLGSHEQYF
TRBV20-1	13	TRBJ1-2	CSARDWGDYGYTF
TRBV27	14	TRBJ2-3	CATPRVGRTDTQYF
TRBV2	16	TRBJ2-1	CASSERARSPYNEQFF
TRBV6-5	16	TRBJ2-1	CASSYQGWMSYNEQFF
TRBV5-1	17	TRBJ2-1	CASSLPKLADSYNEQFF
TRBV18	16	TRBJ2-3	CASSPLLPFRTDTQYF
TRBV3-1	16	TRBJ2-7	CASSQDGGGILYEQYF
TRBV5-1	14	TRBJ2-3	CASSLVQDTDTQYF
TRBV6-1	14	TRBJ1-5	CASSEMGGNQPQHF
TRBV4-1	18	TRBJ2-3	CASSQVGARAPQGDTQYF
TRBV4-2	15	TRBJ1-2	CASSRGQGEDYGYTF
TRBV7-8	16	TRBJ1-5	CASSVGDTYSNQPQHF
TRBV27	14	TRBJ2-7	CASSRWDRVYEQYF
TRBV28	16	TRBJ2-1	CASSLADRGLYNEQFF
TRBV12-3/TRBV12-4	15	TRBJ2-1	CASSLAGELYNEQFF
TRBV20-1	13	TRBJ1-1	CSASGEGATEAFF
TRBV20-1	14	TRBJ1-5	CSAVKPQGDQPQHF
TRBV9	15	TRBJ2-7	CASSVASGPLYEQYF
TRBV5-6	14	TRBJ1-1	CASSYGDGHTEAFF